These 25 T cell receptor beta chains share one sample of origin, sequenced in a study of patients and donors after allogeneic stem cell transplantation. TCRdb re-analysed the RT-PCR reads in MiXCR, keeping a single row per CDR3 protein. The data show about 960,000 distinct CDR3 sequences, with roughly 17% seen just once and around 5.5% held by the top ten. Sample: blood, either unsorted or a sorted T cell fraction (not recorded which). These TCRs come from a human donor who was either an allogeneic HSCT recipient or a stem cell or donor lymphocyte infusion donor (not recorded which). It is not recorded whose cells these are; they may come from a transplant donor.

The chain is built from TRBV20-1 and TRBJ2-6; TRBD2 is a possible D gene (6 bases). The CDR3 spans 16 residues. Deletions cut 3 bases from V and 1 base from J, with 13 bases between. From germline, CDR1 is DFQATT and CDR2 SNEGSKA (reference sequence). The CDR3 is CSASEIAASGANVLTF. The CDR3 coding sequence is TGCAGTGCTAGTGAAATAGCGGCGTCTGGGGCCAACGTCCTGACTTTC.

This clonotype was picked up a small number of times. The chain couples TRBV20-1 to TRBJ1-1; D unclear. Per the germline V gene, CDR1 is DFQATT and CDR2 is SNEGSKA (reference sequence). Trimming left V 6 bases short and J 8 bases short, with 13 bases between. The CDR3 loop spans 11 amino acids. The CDR3 nucleotides are TGCAGTGCAAAGACGCCAGCCGAAGCTTTCTTT. Amino acids: CSAKTPAEAFF.

This clonotype showed up just a few times. The chain joins TRBV3-1 to TRBJ2-1, with unresolved D. Between the trimmed V and J ends, which lost 4 bases and 6 bases, there was a span of 22 bases. There are 17 residues in the CDR3. Germline CDR1 LGHDT, CDR2 YNNKEL (reference sequence). The CDR3 loop is CASSPEIRRERGNEQFF. Written as DNA, the CDR3 is TGTGCCAGCAGCCCCGAGATCAGAAGGGAAAGAGGCAATGAGCAGTTCTTC.

This clonotype appeared many times. Here the CDR3 reads CASSLYTWGDYEQYF. Here the CDR3 DNA reads TGCGCCAGCAGCTTGTATACGTGGGGGGATTACGAGCAGTACTTC. The chain is built from TRBV5-1 and TRBJ2-7; D possibly corresponds to TRBD2 (6 bases). Deletions cut 1 base from V and 4 bases from J, with 15 bases between. The CDR3 has 15 residues. Germline V gene sequence: CDR1 SGHRS, CDR2 YFSETQ.

A few counts support this clonotype. This chain joins TRBV7-3 and TRBJ1-1; TRBD1 matches at 10 bases. V dropped 5 bases and J dropped 5; count of bases not matched to a gene: 8. CDR1 is SGHTA, CDR2 FQGTGA, per germline. This CDR3 is built from 15 residues. The CDR3 DNA is TGTGCCAGCAGCCCACCAGGGACAGGGGCTACTGAAGCTTTCTTT. Translated: CASSPPGTGATEAFF.

This clonotype was detected a few times. The J gene is TRBJ1-2, the V gene TRBV4-1, with 7 bases fitting TRBD1. The germline V gene has CDR1 MGHRA and CDR2 YSYEKL. With V trimmed by 5 bases and J by 8 bases, 11 bases remained unmatched. This CDR3 is built from 14 residues. The CDR3 DNA sequence: TGCGCCAGCAGCACCAGTACAGGGGACTGGGGCTACACCTTC. Its protein is CASSTSTGDWGYTF.

In this sample, this clonotype turned up a few times. The V call is TRBV15, the J call TRBJ2-1, with 9 positions matching TRBD1. Germline V lookup: CDR1 LNHNV, CDR2 YYDKDF (reference sequence). With V trimmed by 0 bases and J by 14 bases, 5 bases remained unmatched. The CDR3 covers 13 residues. This CDR3 reads CATSRDLWDREFF. As DNA, the CDR3 is TGTGCCACCAGCAGAGATTTATGGGACAGGGAGTTCTTC.

The rearrangement links TRBV12-3 or TRBV12-4 to TRBJ2-1, with D perhaps matching TRBD1 (5 bases). V gave up 6 bases and J gave up 5 bases, with 14 bases separating them. This CDR3 has 14 amino acids. CDR3 DNA: TGTGCCAGCAGGATTCGGACAAGCGACAATGAGCAGTTCTTC. Residues: CASRIRTSDNEQFF.

The chain has TRBV12-3 or TRBV12-4 and TRBJ2-7; 7 bases map to TRBD1. The CDR3 loop spans 15 amino acids. V trimming: 5 bases; J trimming: 0 bases; junction bases outside the gene matches: 7. This chain's CDR3 is CASSPGQAPSYEQYF. For the CDR3, the DNA is TGTGCCAGCAGTCCAGGACAGGCCCCCTCCTACGAGCAGTACTTC.

This chain links TRBV11-1 with TRBJ2-3; D perhaps matches TRBD1 (5 bases). The length of the CDR3 is 13 residues. The germline gives CDR1 SGHAT, CDR2 FQDESV (reference sequence). CDR3 residues: CAIMGQGTDTQYF. The CDR3 DNA reads as TGTGCAATAATGGGGCAGGGAACAGATACGCAGTATTTT.

This clonotype was counted a few times. The CDR3 reads CASSFRTGQANTEAFF. The CDR3 bases are TGTGCCAGCAGTTTCCGGACGGGGCAGGCGAACACTGAAGCTTTCTTT. The chain uses TRBV27 and TRBJ1-1, with TRBD1 as a possible D gene (5 bases). CDR1 is MNHEY, CDR2 SMNVEV, per germline (reference sequence). The CDR3 is 16 residues long. The V gene lost 3 bases and the J gene lost 1 base, with 15 bases spanning the gap.

The chain combines TRBV11-1 with TRBJ1-1, with 10 nucleotides matching TRBD1. V shed 3 bases, J shed 12 bases, and the junction held 10 bases outside the gene matches. The CDR3 length is 14 residues. Germline V lookup: CDR1 SGHAT, CDR2 FQDESV (reference sequence). The CDR3 loop reads CASSLGQGRVAPFF. Written as DNA, the CDR3 is TGTGCCAGCAGCTTGGGACAGGGGAGGGTCGCACCTTTCTTT. Full variable domain (missing parts from reference TRBV11-1 and TRBJ1-1): EAEVAQSPRYKITEKSQAVAFWCDPISGHATLYWYRQILGQGPELLVQFQDESVVDDSQLPKDRFSAERLKGVDSTLKIQPAELGDSAMYLCASSLGQGRVAPFFGQGTRLTVV.

This clonotype has more than one count but fewer than ten. The chain joins TRBV5-1 to TRBJ2-5; 11 positions match TRBD1. Trimming removed 4 bases from V and 7 bases from J; junction bases left unmatched: 3. The CDR3 runs 13 residues. The V gene's germline CDR1 is SGHRS and CDR2 YFSETQ. The DNA for the CDR3 is TGCGCCAGCAGCCAAGGGACAGGGGGGACCCAGTACTTC. Amino acids: CASSQGTGGTQYF.

V usage is TRBV4-2 and J usage is TRBJ2-5; 13 nucleotides match TRBD2. V dropped 1 base and J dropped 5; count of bases not matched to a gene: 13. Germline lookup yields CDR1 LGHNA and CDR2 YNFKEQ. This CDR3 spans 19 amino acids. The chain's CDR3 is CASSQATTGLAGSGETQYF. The CDR3, as DNA: TGTGCCAGCAGCCAAGCCACGACGGGACTAGCGGGATCAGGGGAGACCCAGTACTTC.

This sequence joins TRBV25-1 and TRBJ1-6; 7 bases line up with TRBD1. The germline V gene encodes CDR1 MGHDK and CDR2 SYGVNS. V shed 1 base, J shed 9 bases, and the junction held 6 bases outside the gene matches. The CDR3 is 15 amino acids. This CDR3 is CASSELTGLGSPLHF. In nucleotides, the CDR3 is TGTGCCAGCAGTGAATTGACAGGGTTGGGTTCACCCCTCCACTTT.

This clonotype was observed a few times. This chain links TRBV9 with TRBJ2-2, with D unresolved. The CDR3 runs to 13 residues. The V gene's germline CDR1 is SGDLS and CDR2 YYNGEE. Trimming removed 3 bases at V and 0 bases at J, with 3 bases between. The CDR3 DNA follows: TGTGCCAGCAGCGCGCCGAACACCGGGGAGCTGTTTTTT. It yields the protein CASSAPNTGELFF.

V usage is TRBV6-1 and J usage is TRBJ2-7, with D hard to call. CDR1 and CDR2 (germline): MNHNS, SASEGT. CDR3 length: 13 residues. The ends were cut back, 5 bases at V and 5 bases at J, with 13 bases in the middle. Here the CDR3 reads CASSTRSLHEQYF. The CDR3 region has the DNA TGTGCCAGCAGTACAAGGTCCCTGCACGAGCAGTACTTC.

The chain joins TRBV20-1 to TRBJ2-7; 7 bases map to TRBD1. Trimming cost V 3 bases and J 3 bases; bases outside gene matches: 11. Germline values: CDR1 DFQATT, CDR2 SNEGSKA (reference sequence). The CDR3 covers 15 residues. The DNA for the CDR3 is TGCAGTGCTAGTCCGACAGGGAGCGGAGGCTACGAGCAGTACTTC. Its translation: CSASPTGSGGYEQYF.

The chain uses TRBV27 and TRBJ1-5, with D hard to call. CDR1 and CDR2 (germline): MNHEY, SMNVEV (reference sequence). Deletions cut 8 bases from V and 3 bases from J, with 11 bases between. The CDR3 runs to 13 residues. CDR3 in DNA: TGTGCCAGCTCTGCCGTTAACAATCAGCCCCAGCATTTT. This codes for CASSAVNNQPQHF.

This clonotype was seen only a few times. The CDR3, as DNA: TGTGCCAGCACCCCCTTTGGGGGAGGGCCGCATGAGCAGTTCTTC. The encoded protein is CASTPFGGGPHEQFF. The rearrangement links TRBV12-3 or TRBV12-4 to TRBJ2-1, with 7 nucleotides matching TRBD2. The trim removed 7 bases at V and 8 bases at J, leaving 14 bases unmatched. The CDR3 totals 15 residues.

This clonotype has at least ten counts. The chain links TRBV24-1 to TRBJ2-5, with D tentatively TRBD1 or TRBD2 (5 bases each). The length of the CDR3 is 15 residues. Per the germline V gene, CDR1 is KGHDR and CDR2 is SFDVKD. Trimming cost V 0 bases and J 5 bases, with 12 bases left between them. This CDR3 reads CATSDLGQGVETQYF. The CDR3 DNA follows: TGTGCCACCAGTGATTTGGGCCAGGGAGTGGAGACCCAGTACTTC.

This chain uses TRBV7-8 with TRBJ2-3, with D perhaps TRBD1 or TRBD2 (5 bases each). This CDR3 contains 17 residues. The germline CDR1 and CDR2 sequences are SGHVS and FQNEAQ. The V gene lost 1 base and the J gene lost 3 bases, with 17 bases spanning the gap. DNA of the CDR3: TGTGCCAGCAGCTTAGACCGGTGGGGGTTAGGGACAGATACGCAGTATTTT. Its translation is CASSLDRWGLGTDTQYF.

This clonotype was found a few times. The chain employs TRBV25-1 and TRBJ1-1; 9 bases are a match to TRBD1. This CDR3 contains 13 residues. Trimming cost V 8 bases and J 11 bases; bases outside gene matches: 12. Looked up from germline, CDR1 is MGHDK and CDR2 is SYGVNS. This CDR3 is CASQDRGVTEAFF. The CDR3 region has the DNA TGTGCCAGCCAGGACAGGGGCGTGACCGAGGCTTTCTTT.

The table lists this clonotype with a few counts. This chain uses TRBV28 with TRBJ1-6; D remains unclear. V was pared by 7 bases and J by 2 bases, with 12 bases between. The CDR3 loop spans 15 amino acids. The germline gives CDR1 MDHEN, CDR2 SYDVKM. Written as DNA, the CDR3 is TGTGCCAGCAAAAGGGTGAGACCCTATAATTCACCCCTCCACTTT. It yields the protein CASKRVRPYNSPLHF. Full variable domain (rest looked up from reference TRBV28 and TRBJ1-6): DVKVTQSSRYLVKRTGEKVFLECVQDMDHENMFWYRQDPGLGLRLIYFSYDVKMKEKGDIPEGYSVSREKKERFSLILESASTNQTSMYLCASKRVRPYNSPLHFGNGTRLTVT.

The chain is built from TRBV6-1 and TRBJ1-5, with D uncertain. Per the germline V gene, CDR1 is MNHNS and CDR2 is SASEGT. Deletions cut 5 bases from V and 9 bases from J, with 26 bases between. The length of the CDR3 is 17 residues. The CDR3 sequence is CASSKSPPSGFARPQHF. The CDR3 coding sequence is TGTGCCAGCAGTAAATCACCACCTTCGGGATTTGCTCGGCCCCAGCATTTT.